The TCR beta chain under discussion was sequenced for a study of blood T cell repertoires in COVID-19. V was clipped by 8 bases and J by 2 bases, with 9 bases between them. The CDR3 spans 12 residues. Germline CDR1 SNHLY, CDR2 FYNNEI. Libraries were prepared by immunoSEQ multiplex PCR; TCRdb keeps only in-frame clonotypes and omits some of them. The sample consists of over 350,000 clones, approximately 90% of them appearing once. This chain connects TRBV2 to TRBJ1-2; no reliable D call. The clonotype originates from a woman aged 25 to 39 with acute COVID-19. Sequences were obtained from PBMCs or T cells enriched from blood (not recorded which). The CDR3 region is CASAEENYGYTF. In DNA form, the CDR3 reads TGTGCCAGCGCGGAGGAGAACTATGGCTACACCTTC.